A selection of T cell receptor beta chains follows, all from one sample in a study of blood T cell repertoires in COVID-19. Using immunoSEQ multiplex PCR, the repertoire was profiled, and TCRdb retains in-frame clones only, with some absent. The profile shows about 430,000 clones, roughly 88% of them singletons. Material: PBMCs or T cells enriched from blood (not recorded which). The receptors originated from a woman aged 18 to 35 who had been exposed to COVID-19. The CDR3 runs from the conserved cysteine through the conserved F or W. D genes are given only for firm matches. Clone size is not always given. Where it is, it says once, few, many or a class for expanded clones.

size	J	V	D	CDR3	DNA
-	TRBJ2-3	TRBV25-1	-	CANPRKSTDTQYF	TGTGCCAACCCCAGGAAAAGCACAGATACGCAGTATTTT
-	TRBJ1-2	TRBV12-3/TRBV12-4	TRBD1	CASRPTGEAGYTF	TGTGCCAGCAGACCTACAGGGGAGGCTGGCTACACCTTC
-	TRBJ2-3	TRBV18	TRBD2	CASSPLGGSGTDTQYF	TGTGCCAGCTCACCTCTGGGCGGGAGTGGTACAGATACGCAGTATTTT
-	TRBJ2-7	TRBV5-1	TRBD2	CASNPGGSYEQYF	TGCGCCAGCAACCCGGGGGGGTCCTACGAGCAGTACTTC
once	TRBJ2-7	TRBV2	-	CASDAQGLSYEQYF	TGTGCCAGCGACGCACAGGGCCTCTCATACGAGCAGTACTTC
-	TRBJ2-7	TRBV28	-	CASSPPPSGRIEQYF	TGTGCCAGCAGTCCACCTCCGTCAGGGCGTATCGAGCAGTACTTC
-	TRBJ2-7	TRBV15	-	CATSRDPQRYYEQYF	TGTGCCACCAGCAGAGATCCTCAGCGGTACTACGAGCAGTACTTC
-	TRBJ1-4	TRBV7-9	-	CASSLATGQTNEKLFF	TGTGCCAGCAGTCTTGCAACAGGGCAAACTAATGAAAAACTGTTTTTT
-	TRBJ1-3	TRBV7-8	-	CASSLAPFVVSSGNTIYF	TGTGCCAGCAGCTTAGCCCCCTTTGTGGTGAGCTCTGGAAACACCATATATTTT
once	TRBJ2-4	TRBV5-1	-	CASSPEGGGNIQYF	TGCGCCAGCAGCCCGGAGGGGGGGGGAAACATTCAGTACTTC
-	TRBJ1-5	TRBV4-2	TRBD1	CASSRSGQGNQPQHF	TGTGCCAGCAGCCGGTCGGGACAGGGCAATCAGCCCCAGCATTTT
few	TRBJ2-3	TRBV7-8	TRBD2	CASSPGTSGRRGTDTQYF	TGTGCCAGCAGCCCCGGGACTAGCGGGAGGAGAGGCACAGATACGCAGTATTTT
-	TRBJ1-1	TRBV7-3	-	CASSFGVDTEAFF	TGTGCCAGCAGCTTCGGGGTCGACACTGAAGCTTTCTTT
-	TRBJ2-5	TRBV7-2	TRBD2	CASSLARGSGETQYF	TGTGCCAGCAGCTTAGCGCGGGGTAGCGGGGAGACCCAGTACTTC
-	TRBJ1-4	TRBV9	-	CASSVRYGEKLFF	TGTGCCAGCAGCGTACGCTACGGTGAAAAACTGTTTTTT
-	TRBJ1-4	TRBV11-2	-	CASSLKGLAKEKLFF	TGTGCCAGCAGCTTAAAGGGACTAGCGAAGGAAAAACTGTTTTTT
-	TRBJ2-3	TRBV19	-	CASSIAGDTDTQYF	TGTGCCAGTAGTATAGCGGGGGACACAGATACGCAGTATTTT
-	TRBJ1-4	TRBV28	TRBD1	CASSPYDRDRAFATNEKLFF	TGTGCCAGCAGTCCCTACGACCGGGACAGGGCATTTGCAACTAATGAAAAACTGTTTTTT
-	TRBJ2-6	TRBV4-3	TRBD1	CPGDSDISGANVLTF	TGCCCTGGGGACAGTGACATCTCTGGGGCCAACGTCCTGACTTTC
-	TRBJ2-1	TRBV7-6	TRBD2	CASSLGSGGSYNEQFF	TGTGCCAGCAGCTTAGGGAGCGGGGGGTCATACAATGAGCAGTTCTTC
-	TRBJ1-2	TRBV2	-	CASSTGLSGYTF	TGTGCCAGCAGTACAGGGTTAAGTGGCTACACCTTC
-	TRBJ2-5	TRBV5-8	TRBD2	CASSVAGTGGETQYF	TGTGCCAGCAGCGTGGCCGGGACCGGGGGGGAGACCCAGTACTTC
-	TRBJ1-1	TRBV7-9	-	CASSPGEAFF	TGTGCCAGCAGTCCAGGTGAAGCTTTCTTT
-	TRBJ2-7	TRBV11-3	-	CASSLFTSVYEQYF	TGTGCCAGCAGCTTATTCACGTCGGTCTACGAGCAGTACTTC
-	TRBJ2-3	TRBV5-8	-	CASSPYVALTDTQYF	TGTGCCAGCAGTCCCTACGTAGCCCTCACAGATACGCAGTATTTT
-	TRBJ1-2	TRBV7-9	TRBD1	CASSVDRGEAFGYTF	TGTGCCAGCAGCGTCGACAGGGGCGAAGCTTTCGGCTACACCTTC
-	TRBJ1-2	TRBV6-5	-	CASRRSGVLNYGYTF	TGTGCCAGCAGGAGGTCGGGGGTCCTTAACTATGGCTACACCTTC
many	TRBJ1-5	TRBV28	TRBD1	CASNRDRGYSNQPQHF	TGTGCCAGCAATCGGGACAGGGGATATAGCAATCAGCCCCAGCATTTT
-	TRBJ1-2	TRBV28	TRBD1	CASRTGGRDYGYTF	TGTGCCAGCAGGACAGGGGGCAGGGACTATGGCTACACCTTC
-	TRBJ2-7	TRBV30	TRBD1	CAWSPDRDYEQYF	TGTGCCTGGAGTCCAGACAGGGACTACGAGCAGTACTTC
few	TRBJ2-5	TRBV7-2	TRBD2	CASIGGSETQYF	TGTGCCAGCATCGGGGGGTCAGAGACCCAGTACTTC
-	TRBJ1-4	TRBV5-6	-	CASSLRSGSNEKLFF	TGTGCCAGCAGCTTGCGCTCAGGGTCTAATGAAAAACTGTTTTTT
-	TRBJ1-5	TRBV4-2	-	CASSQESQSNQPQHF	TGTGCCAGCAGCCAAGAGTCCCAGTCCAATCAGCCCCAGCATTTT
-	TRBJ2-1	TRBV3-1/TRBV3-2	TRBD1	CASSQVTTGMHNEQFF	TGTGCCAGCAGCCAAGTGACGACAGGGATGCACAATGAGCAGTTCTTC
-	TRBJ2-2	TRBV4-1	TRBD2	CASSQVLAGEDTGELFF	TGCGCCAGCAGCCAAGTACTAGCGGGAGAGGATACCGGGGAGCTGTTTTTT
-	TRBJ1-2	TRBV6-5	TRBD1	CASSRGQGNYGYTF	TGTGCCAGCAGTAGGGGACAGGGGAACTATGGCTACACCTTC
-	TRBJ2-2	TRBV7-8	-	CASSSNGGTNTGELFF	TGTGCCAGCAGCTCAAACGGGGGAACGAACACCGGGGAGCTGTTTTTT
-	TRBJ2-3	TRBV18	TRBD2	CASSPLLAGGTDTQYF	TGTGCCAGCTCACCACTCCTAGCGGGGGGCACAGATACGCAGTATTTT
-	TRBJ1-1	TRBV4-1	TRBD1	CASSPRRQGNTEAFF	TGCGCCAGCAGCCCCAGACGACAGGGGAACACTGAAGCTTTCTTT
-	TRBJ2-7	TRBV18	TRBD1	CASFGTGGFYEQYF	TGTGCCAGCTTCGGGACAGGGGGCTTCTACGAGCAGTACTTC
-	TRBJ1-2	TRBV28	-	CASSLAGSNYGYTF	TGTGCCAGCAGTCTGGCGGGATCTAACTATGGCTACACCTTC
-	TRBJ2-3	TRBV28	-	CASSWTASSTDTQYF	TGTGCCAGCAGTTGGACAGCCTCTAGCACAGATACGCAGTATTTT
-	TRBJ2-3	TRBV4-1	-	CASSHLVGFTDTQYF	TGCGCCAGCAGCCACTTGGTCGGGTTCACAGATACGCAGTATTTT